A selection of T cell receptor beta chains follows, all from one sample in a study of PD-1 blockade in classical Hodgkin lymphoma. Clones were read by immunoSEQ multiplex PCR, and TCRdb kept only the in-frame ones, dropping some. The table shows roughly 55,000 clones, with roughly 80% occurring only once. The sequencing used peripheral blood mononuclear cells (PBMCs), collected at baseline. All receptors derive from a human donor with classical Hodgkin lymphoma. CDR3s include the opening cysteine and the closing phenylalanine or tryptophan. The D gene is left open where the match is weak. Only part of the rows carry a size: once, few, many, or a class if the clone is expanded.

V	size	J	D	CDR3	DNA
TRBV4-3	-	TRBJ2-6	-	CASSHNPSGANVLTF	TGCGCCAGCAGCCACAATCCCTCTGGGGCCAACGTCCTGACTTTC
TRBV19	-	TRBJ1-1	-	CASSIRGGDTEAFF	TGTGCCAGTAGTATCCGGGGAGGGGACACTGAAGCTTTCTTT
TRBV7-2	few	TRBJ2-5	-	CASSLAQGFRETQYF	TGTGCCAGCAGCTTAGCGCAAGGGTTCCGAGAGACCCAGTACTTC
TRBV11-3	few	TRBJ2-3	TRBD2	CASSAPIAGLTDTQYF	TGTGCCAGCAGCGCCCCAATAGCGGGACTCACAGATACGCAGTATTTT
TRBV10-3	-	TRBJ1-5	-	CAIRGDTPPNQPQHF	TGTGCCATCAGGGGGGATACGCCTCCCAATCAGCCCCAGCATTTT
TRBV18	-	TRBJ2-2	-	CASSPPRNTGELFF	TGTGCCAGCTCACCACCGCGGAACACCGGGGAGCTGTTTTTT
TRBV7-3	-	TRBJ2-3	-	CASSLQGSDTQYF	TGTGCCAGCAGCCTTCAGGGGTCAGATACGCAGTATTTT
TRBV5-4	-	TRBJ2-5	TRBD2	CASSWGASGSETQYF	TGTGCCAGCAGCTGGGGGGCTAGCGGGAGTGAGACCCAGTACTTC
TRBV6-4	-	TRBJ2-3	-	CASSALAASTDTQYF	TGTGCCAGCTCGGCGTTAGCGGCTAGCACAGATACGCAGTATTTT
TRBV7-8	-	TRBJ2-3	TRBD2	CASSFGTSGSTDTQYF	TGTGCCAGCAGCTTTGGGACTAGCGGGAGCACAGATACGCAGTATTTT
TRBV5-4	-	TRBJ1-1	-	CASSEFGVNTEAFF	TGTGCCAGCAGCGAGTTTGGGGTGAACACTGAAGCTTTCTTT
TRBV19	-	TRBJ2-1	-	CASVDHLYNEQFF	TGTGCCTCCGTGGACCACCTCTACAATGAGCAGTTCTTC
TRBV4-1	-	TRBJ2-1	TRBD2	CASSQPTSGLYNEQFF	TGCGCCAGCAGCCAACCGACTAGCGGTCTCTACAATGAGCAGTTCTTC
TRBV13	-	TRBJ1-1	-	CASSLDRRNTEAFF	TGTGCCAGCAGCCTAGACAGGAGGAACACTGAAGCTTTCTTT
TRBV2	-	TRBJ2-5	TRBD2	CASSGLPRGGGETQYF	TGTGCCAGCAGTGGTCTTCCCAGGGGCGGGGGGGAGACCCAGTACTTC
TRBV4-3	-	TRBJ1-2	-	CASSQDNSRDYGYTF	TGCGCCAGCAGCCAAGATAACTCGCGGGACTATGGCTACACCTTC
TRBV29-1	-	TRBJ2-7	-	CSVEGLMPDFYEQYF	TGCAGCGTTGAAGGTTTAATGCCAGATTTCTACGAGCAGTACTTC
TRBV5-6	-	TRBJ1-2	TRBD1	CASSFPSGTGHGYTF	TGTGCCAGCAGCTTTCCTTCCGGGACAGGTCATGGCTACACCTTC
TRBV4-3	-	TRBJ1-5	-	CASSQEHFSNQPQHF	TGCGCCAGCAGCCAAGAACACTTTAGCAATCAGCCCCAGCATTTT
TRBV2	-	TRBJ1-1	-	CASSFGQRQGEAFF	TGTGCCAGCAGTTTCGGACAGCGGCAGGGTGAAGCTTTCTTT
TRBV6-5	many	TRBJ2-7	-	CASSYSAGGGYEQYF	TGTGCCAGCAGTTACTCGGCAGGGGGAGGTTACGAGCAGTACTTC
TRBV27	-	TRBJ2-1	-	CASSPGSSSYNEQFF	TGTGCCAGCAGTCCCGGGTCTAGCTCCTACAATGAGCAGTTCTTC
TRBV27	-	TRBJ2-1	-	CASSLDLGASSYNEQFF	TGTGCCAGCAGTTTGGATCTGGGCGCTAGCTCCTACAATGAGCAGTTCTTC
TRBV4-1	-	TRBJ1-2	-	CASRDQGRVTGHGYTF	TGCGCCAGCAGAGACCAGGGGAGGGTGACAGGCCATGGCTACACCTTC
TRBV6-5	-	TRBJ1-3	-	CASSYNGDSGNTIYF	TGTGCCAGCAGTTACAACGGTGACTCTGGAAACACCATATATTTT
TRBV5-1	-	TRBJ2-5	-	CASSSQWETQYF	TGCGCCAGCAGCTCCCAGTGGGAGACCCAGTACTTC
TRBV6-5	-	TRBJ2-7	TRBD1	CASRGTVSYEQYF	TGTGCCAGCAGGGGGACAGTATCCTACGAGCAGTACTTC
TRBV7-2	-	TRBJ2-5	TRBD1	CASSPDRGNWETQYF	TGTGCCAGCAGCCCGGACAGGGGAAATTGGGAGACCCAGTACTTC
TRBV5-6	-	TRBJ2-2	-	CASSLAGRGNTGELFF	TGTGCCAGCAGCTTGGCGGGCAGGGGAAACACCGGGGAGCTGTTTTTT
TRBV7-6	-	TRBJ1-4	-	CASSLSDATNEKLFF	TGTGCCAGCAGCTTATCCGATGCAACTAATGAAAAACTGTTTTTT
TRBV19	-	TRBJ1-5	TRBD1	CASSTDRGGNQPQHF	TGTGCCAGTAGTACCGACAGGGGTGGCAATCAGCCCCAGCATTTT
TRBV20-1	-	TRBJ2-7	-	CSGSQGYEQYF	TGCAGTGGATCACAGGGCTACGAGCAGTACTTC
TRBV11-3	-	TRBJ1-2	-	CASRSGNSGYTF	TGTGCCAGCCGTAGCGGCAATAGCGGCTACACCTTC
TRBV7-2	few	TRBJ1-5	-	CASSLNQAGNSNQPQHF	TGTGCCAGCAGCTTAAATCAGGCAGGGAATAGCAATCAGCCCCAGCATTTT
TRBV5-1	-	TRBJ2-5	TRBD2	CASSFSSGQETQYF	TGCGCCAGCAGCTTCTCTAGCGGCCAAGAGACCCAGTACTTC
TRBV5-5	-	TRBJ1-1	TRBD1	CASSLGPRGRSTEAFF	TGTGCCAGCAGCTTGGGTCCCAGGGGGCGTAGCACTGAAGCTTTCTTT
TRBV29-1	many	TRBJ2-1	TRBD1	CSVEGWPRGHEQFF	TGCAGCGTTGAAGGCTGGCCCAGGGGGCATGAGCAGTTCTTC
TRBV5-4	-	TRBJ2-3	-	CASSSPGADTQYF	TGTGCCAGCAGCTCCCCGGGGGCAGATACGCAGTATTTT
TRBV7-2	-	TRBJ1-2	-	CASSLAGQGYGYTF	TGTGCCAGCAGCTTAGCGGGACAAGGCTATGGCTACACCTTC
TRBV5-1	once	TRBJ2-1	TRBD1	CASSSGQSYNEQFF	TGCGCCAGCAGTTCGGGACAGTCCTACAATGAGCAGTTCTTC
TRBV4-1	-	TRBJ2-4	TRBD2	CASSQGLLAGGPRAKNIQYF	TGCGCCAGCAGCCAGGGACTTCTAGCGGGAGGGCCTCGTGCCAAAAACATTCAGTACTTC
TRBV7-9	-	TRBJ2-6	TRBD1	CASSLGTGSGANVLTF	TGTGCCAGCAGCTTGGGGACAGGGTCTGGGGCCAACGTCCTGACTTTC
TRBV4-3	-	TRBJ2-3	TRBD2	CASKPAIGAGGGNTQYF	TGCGCCAGTAAACCCGCAATTGGAGCGGGAGGTGGGAATACGCAGTATTTT
TRBV29-1	-	TRBJ1-3	-	CSVKGSLSGNTIYF	TGCAGCGTTAAAGGCAGTCTCTCTGGAAACACCATATATTTT
TRBV7-2	-	TRBJ1-5	-	CASSEYGRPDQPQHF	TGTGCCAGCAGCGAATACGGCAGACCGGATCAGCCCCAGCATTTT
TRBV27	-	TRBJ2-5	TRBD2	CASSLGTSGSQETQYF	TGTGCCAGCAGTTTAGGGACTAGCGGATCCCAAGAGACCCAGTACTTC
TRBV6-1	-	TRBJ2-6	-	CASGQGGSGANVLTF	TGTGCCAGCGGACAAGGGGGCTCTGGGGCCAACGTCCTGACTTTC
TRBV19	-	TRBJ2-6	TRBD1	CASSMAGTGSSGANVLTF	TGTGCCAGTAGTATGGCCGGGACAGGCAGCTCTGGGGCCAACGTCCTGACTTTC
TRBV4-1	-	TRBJ1-3	-	CASSQEGSASGNTIYF	TGCGCCAGCAGCCAAGAAGGCTCGGCCTCTGGAAACACCATATATTTT
TRBV6-5	few	TRBJ1-5	-	CASSYDASSNQPQHF	TGTGCCAGCAGTTACGACGCGTCAAGCAATCAGCCCCAGCATTTT
TRBV4-3	-	TRBJ2-7	-	CASSQGGVSSEQYF	TGCGCCAGCAGCCAAGGTGGGGTTTCTTCCGAGCAGTACTTC
TRBV30	-	TRBJ1-1	-	CAWSRYVTNTEAFF	TGTGCCTGGAGTCGATACGTTACGAACACTGAAGCTTTCTTT